This TCR beta chain was obtained from a study of T cell responses to AZD1222 COVID-19 vaccine. General study points: Repertoires were sampled only after the peak T cell response.

As regards this clone: Its antigen is unidentified.

From germline, CDR1 is SGHRS and CDR2 YFSETQ. V lost 0 bases, J lost 5 bases, and 12 bases stayed unmatched. CDR3 size: 17 residues. Profiling relied on immunoSEQ multiplex PCR, and the TCRdb table lists in-frame clones only, not all of them. The sample comprises around 260,000 clones, roughly 93% of which are singletons, and 0.55% rests with the top ten. This TCR derives from an adult in good health. The chain uses TRBV5-1 and TRBJ2-5; 8 bases are shared with TRBD2. Sequencing used peripheral blood, obtained on day 0 of AZD1222 vaccination. The CDR3 sequence: CASSLVRGSGVRETQYF. The CDR3 nucleotides are TGCGCCAGCAGCTTGGTTCGGGGTAGCGGGGTCCGTGAGACCCAGTACTTC.